This T cell receptor beta chain was identified in a study of blood T cell repertoires in COVID-19 (dated by TCRdb to 2018 to 2020). Looking at the study overall: Samples from collaborators originated in the United States, Italy and Spain and spanned both the acute and convalescent phases of COVID-19. The material from the prospective study consisted of cDNA or gDNA derived from T cells, B-cell-depleted T cells, or PBMCs. Deeply sampled blood TCRbeta repertoires from subjects exposed to, actively infected with, or recovered from COVID-19 were included in the dataset. The repertoires were made available in a free public database intended to serve as a resource for research on the immune response to SARS-CoV-2. Samples were obtained from the ongoing ImmuneRACE study (first 160 participants) and from 1,254 subjects provided by 6 global collaborators. Nearly every sample came with metadata listing a de-identified subject ID, COVID-19 status, age in years and sex. Where HLA class I and class II types were available, the types were taken from metadata supplied by the sample provider, not from assay-based typing.

About this clone itself: Its antigen has not been determined. No clone much larger than this one lies a single base away; base qualities are absent.

Findings and caveats that apply to the study as a whole: How much clinical and demographic metadata was included differed by source and by participant, and the metadata was provided uncurated.

Each collaborating institution followed its own protocols to collect whole blood in K2EDTA tubes. Collaborator samples were shipped for TCRbeta analysis as frozen whole blood, isolated PBMCs, or DNA extracted from either sample type. In the germline V gene, CDR1 corresponds to SGHTS and CDR2 to YDEGEE. V is pruned by 0 bases and J by 5 bases, leaving 8 bases of the junction without a gene match. The CDR3, from cysteine to phenylalanine, totals 16 residues. The only DNA kept is the CDR3, 48 bases in frame from the first base. The immunoSEQ Assay, a bias-controlled multiplex PCR, was used to amplify TCRbeta CDR3 regions from genomic DNA. As for the authors' bioinformatics: Within the assay, amplification of reference gene primers was used to estimate how many nucleated cells each sample contained. To quantify the absolute abundance of each unique TCRbeta CDR3 rearrangement, sequence reads were collapsed and filtered. Productive Simpson clonality was computed per sample as the square root of Simpson's diversity index over productive rearrangements. TCRdb retrieved this table from immuneACCESS and kept in-frame rearrangements only. Not all clones are present; in checked studies, unresolved V genes account for under half, and no reason is known for the remainder. The V and J calls and clone size come from that table; D and trimming were worked out from the DNA. In all, the sample holds 55,000 to 90,000 clones, and 65% to 85% of those were seen once. Just over 4.5% of the sample is held by the ten biggest clonotypes.

This TCR was sampled from a woman in her sixties with acute or convalescent COVID-19. The receptor chain draws on TRBV5-8 and TRBJ1-3; TRBD1 fits 7 bases in the junction. Sequenced: peripheral blood. The CDR3 is CASSLVRGGGRNTIYF. The DNA sequence is given as TGTGCCAGCAGCTTGGTCCGAGGGGGCGGGCGAAACACCATATATTTT.